This T cell receptor (beta chain) was sequenced for a study of T cell responses to AZD1222 COVID-19 vaccine. CDR1 is LNHDA and CDR2 is SQIVND in the germline V gene (reference sequence). V was shortened by 1 base and J by 2 bases, with 11 bases between the two germline ends. The CDR3 is 15 residues long. The method was immunoSEQ multiplex PCR; TCRdb's version includes in-frame clones alone and lacks a portion of them. The table lists approximately 110,000 clones, more than 70% of them singletons, with approximately 19% in the top ten. This specimen was peripheral blood, taken on day 0 of AZD1222 vaccination. This clonotype originated in an adult in good health. The V and J genes are TRBV19 and TRBJ1-2; the D gene is possibly TRBD1 (5 bases). CDR3 in amino acids: CASSIGEGWNYGYTF. CDR3 bases: TGTGCCAGTAGTATAGGAGAGGGGTGGAACTATGGCTACACCTTC.